This passage covers 25 T cell receptor beta chains from one sample sequenced in a study of identical twins. From the 5' RACE reads, TCRdb called clonotypes with MiXCR, one entry per CDR3 protein. The repertoire holds over 250,000 distinct CDR3 sequences, around 9.7% seen once, with approximately 6.6% in the top ten. The data also belong to a second study, concerning yellow fever vaccine responses in identical twins.

Sequencing used CD8+ T cells sorted from blood. The receptors originated from a woman aged 18-29 years in good health.

This clonotype has just a few counts. This chain's CDR3 is CASSQVNANYGYTF. CDR3 coding DNA: TGTGCCAGCAGCCAGGTTAATGCTAACTATGGCTACACCTTC. The chain combines TRBV3-1 with TRBJ1-2; D unresolved. The ends were cut back, 3 bases at V and 0 bases at J, with 8 bases in the middle. Germline lookup yields CDR1 LGHDT and CDR2 YNNKEL (reference sequence). The CDR3 is 14 amino acids.

V gene TRBV6-5 combines with J gene TRBJ2-7, with TRBD1 identical over 12 bases. Looked up from germline, CDR1 is MNHEY and CDR2 is SVGAGI. The CDR3 loop spans 14 amino acids. J was trimmed by 6 bases and V by 2 bases; bases with no gene match: 2. CDR3 in DNA: TGTGCCAGCAGTTACGGGACAGGGGGCGGCGAGCAGTACTTC. This gives the protein CASSYGTGGGEQYF.

This chain joins TRBV20-1 and TRBJ2-2; the D gene is possibly TRBD1 (7 bases). CDR1 DFQATT and CDR2 SNEGSKA come from the germline V gene (reference sequence). The CDR3 is 18 amino acids. The germline V and J ends were trimmed by 1 base and 1 base, with 19 bases remaining between them. CDR3 DNA: TGCAGTGCTAGAGTATGGCAGGGGGACTCTCTGAACACCGGGGAGCTGTTTTTT. Protein product: CSARVWQGDSLNTGELFF.

This clonotype was picked up many times. The chain couples TRBV24-1 to TRBJ2-1, with TRBD1 matching over 9 bases. Per the germline V gene, CDR1 is KGHDR and CDR2 is SFDVKD. J was trimmed by 4 bases and V by 3 bases; bases with no gene match: 12. This CDR3 is built from 18 residues. CDR3 residues: CATSDRDRASTTYNEQFF. CDR3 sequence (DNA): TGTGCCACCAGTGATCGGGACAGGGCATCCACCACTTACAATGAGCAGTTCTTC.

In this sample, this clonotype turned up many times. This rearrangement joins TRBV4-1 to TRBJ2-1; D not certain. The CDR3 is made up of 12 amino acids. V shed 2 bases and J shed 7 bases, with 6 bases lying between them. Germline lookup yields CDR1 MGHRA and CDR2 YSYEKL. Written as DNA, the CDR3 is TGCGCCAGCAGCCAAAACACTAATGAGCAGTTCTTC. Its translation is CASSQNTNEQFF.

The table lists this clonotype with a few counts. This chain connects TRBV30 to TRBJ1-1, with 8 bases that match TRBD1. Germline CDR1 GTSNPN, CDR2 SVGIG (reference sequence). This CDR3 is built from 12 residues. After removal of 6 bases from V and 6 bases from J, the junction contained 6 bases not matched to a gene. The CDR3 sequence is CACLQGVPEAFF. The CDR3 DNA reads TGTGCCTGCTTACAGGGGGTCCCTGAAGCTTTCTTT.

The gene calls are TRBV11-2 and TRBJ2-1; TRBD2 agrees at 9 bases. CDR1 is SGHAT, CDR2 FQNNGV, per germline. Unmatched junction bases numbered 9, after V lost 3 bases and J lost 9 bases. This CDR3 is 15 amino acids long. CDR3 protein: CASSFFSGRDSEQFF. Here the CDR3 DNA reads TGTGCCAGCAGCTTTTTTAGCGGGAGAGATAGTGAGCAGTTCTTC.

This chain connects TRBV28 to TRBJ2-1, with D possibly matching TRBD1 (6 bases). V was shortened by 2 bases and J by 4 bases, with 15 bases between the two germline ends. Per germline, CDR1 MDHEN and CDR2 SYDVKM. This CDR3 is built from 16 residues. CDR3 residues: CASSLGRGPPYNEQFF. The CDR3 DNA follows: TGTGCCAGCAGTTTAGGCAGGGGCCCCCCTTACAATGAGCAGTTCTTC.

The gene calls are TRBV11-2 and TRBJ1-1; a possible D gene is TRBD1 (5 bases). Germline loops: CDR1 SGHAT, CDR2 FQNNGV. With 4 bases removed from V and 6 bases from J, the gap between germline ends came to 9 bases. CDR3 size: 12 residues. CDR3 protein: CASSWDSSEAFF. DNA for the CDR3: TGTGCCAGCAGCTGGGACTCGTCTGAAGCTTTCTTT.

This clonotype has ten or more counts. This chain joins TRBV9 and TRBJ2-2; 13 bases agree with TRBD2. The length of the CDR3 is 16 residues. Trimming cost V 2 bases and J 4 bases; bases outside gene matches: 2. The germline V gene encodes CDR1 SGDLS and CDR2 YYNGEE. CDR3 residues: CASSVTSGGGTGELFF. As DNA, the CDR3 is TGTGCCAGCAGCGTTACTAGCGGGGGGGGCACCGGGGAGCTGTTTTTT.

The chain employs TRBV18 and TRBJ2-7, with 8 bases that match TRBD1. The CDR3 length is 12 residues. The ends lost 3 bases at V and 7 bases at J; junction bases unmatched: 2. Germline-derived CDR1 and CDR2 are KGHSH and LQKENI. CDR3: CASSPTGEEQYF. CDR3 DNA sequence: TGTGCCAGCTCACCGACAGGGGAGGAGCAGTACTTC. Complete variable domain (other parts from reference TRBV18 and TRBJ2-7): NAGVMQNPRHLVRRRGQEARLRCSPMKGHSHVYWYRQLPEEGLKFMVYLQKENIIDESGMPKERFSAEFPKEGPSILRIQQVVRGDSAAYFCASSPTGEEQYFGPGTRLTVT.

A single count supports this clonotype. For the CDR3, the DNA is TGTGCCAGCAATGACGGGAGGGCCTGGAATGAGCAGTTCTTC. Encoded protein: CASNDGRAWNEQFF. This sequence joins TRBV27 and TRBJ2-1, with 8 nucleotides matching TRBD2. V trimming: 7 bases; J trimming: 7 bases; junction bases outside the gene matches: 9. The CDR3 is 14 residues long. The germline V gene encodes CDR1 MNHEY and CDR2 SMNVEV (reference sequence).

This clonotype has a handful of counts. The rearrangement uses TRBV12-3 or TRBV12-4 and TRBJ2-5, with 8 bases matching TRBD2. Losses at the gene ends were 3 bases for V and 5 bases for J; bases not matched to a gene: 5. The CDR3 is made up of 14 amino acids. DNA for the CDR3: TGTGCCAGCAGTTTCGCGGGGGGCGGGGAGACCCAGTACTTC. Amino acids: CASSFAGGGETQYF.

This clonotype was found many times. At one of its ends the junction is not consistent with the germline gene, which may arise from a read error. The chain recombines TRBV4-1 with TRBJ2-7; 8 bases are shared with TRBD1. The CDR3 has 13 amino acids. From germline, CDR1 is MGHRA and CDR2 YSYEKL. The CDR3 bases are TGTGCCAGCAGCCGAGACAGGGGCTACGAGCAGTACTTC. Translation gives CASSRDRGYEQYF.

This clonotype has only a few counts. V and J are TRBV7-9 and TRBJ2-7; TRBD1 matches 9 bases. V was pared by 7 bases and J by 5 bases, with 15 bases of the junction left unmatched. Germline V gene lookup returns CDR1 SEHNR and CDR2 FQNEAQ (reference sequence). CDR3 length: 16 residues. The DNA for the CDR3 is TGTGCCAGCATTATAGGGGAGACAGGGGGGGTCGACGAGCAGTACTTC. This sequence encodes CASIIGETGGVDEQYF.

The chain couples TRBV5-1 to TRBJ2-3; tentatively, D is TRBD2 (5 bases). The CDR3 is 15 residues long. The V and J ends lost 0 bases and 6 bases respectively, with 14 bases between them. The germline gives CDR1 SGHRS, CDR2 YFSETQ. The CDR3 sequence is CASSLDRGAWDTQYF. CDR3 DNA: TGCGCCAGCAGCTTGGATCGGGGTGCGTGGGATACGCAGTATTTT.

This clonotype was counted only a few times. The rearrangement joins TRBV5-1 to TRBJ2-3; 10 nucleotides line up with TRBD2. The V and J ends lost 1 base and 0 bases, in that order; junction bases with no gene match: 8. This CDR3 has 18 residues. Per germline, CDR1 SGHRS and CDR2 YFSETQ. CDR3 nucleotide sequence: TGCGCCAGCAGCTTGCTAGCGGGAGAACCCGCTAGCACAGATACGCAGTATTTT. Residues: CASSLLAGEPASTDTQYF.

This clonotype was counted at least ten times. This chain joins TRBV7-6 and TRBJ2-1, with D possibly TRBD2 on 5 matching bases. The CDR3 contains 14 residues. Germline loops: CDR1 SGHVS, CDR2 FNYEAQ. V shed 1 base and J shed 10 bases, with 14 bases lying between them. DNA of the CDR3: TGTGCCAGCAGCTTAGTGCCGTCCGGGGAAGAGCAGTTCTTC. This encodes CASSLVPSGEEQFF.

The V and J genes are TRBV18 and TRBJ2-1; tentatively, D is TRBD2 (6 bases). The V gene lost 3 bases and the J gene lost 0 bases, with 15 bases spanning the gap. The CDR3 contains 17 residues. Germline V gene data show CDR1 as KGHSH and CDR2 as LQKENI. The CDR3 loop reads CASSPSGELLSYNEQFF. CDR3 nucleotides: TGTGCCAGCTCACCCTCGGGAGAACTCCTCTCCTACAATGAGCAGTTCTTC.

The J gene is TRBJ2-4, the V gene TRBV4-3; D is unresolved. V was trimmed by 3 bases and J by 0 bases, leaving 12 bases between them. This CDR3 has 16 residues. Germline V CDR1 and CDR2: LGHNA, YSLEER. Here the CDR3 DNA reads TGCGCCAGCAGCCAGTCTGTGACGATAGCCAAAAACATTCAGTACTTC. Translated, it gives CASSQSVTIAKNIQYF.

This clonotype was detected ten times or more. The chain employs TRBV7-9 and TRBJ2-4, with 7 bases matching TRBD1. Germline CDR1 is SEHNR and CDR2 is FQNEAQ (reference sequence). The CDR3 covers 16 residues. V dropped 6 bases and J dropped 0; count of bases not matched to a gene: 8. CDR3 in amino acids: CASSSTTGEAKNIQYF. DNA of the CDR3: TGTGCCAGCAGTTCCACCACAGGGGAAGCCAAAAACATTCAGTACTTC. Full variable domain (missing parts from reference TRBV7-9 and TRBJ2-4): DTGVSQNPRHKITKRGQNVTFRCDPISEHNRLYWYRQTLGQGPEFLTYFQNEAQLEKSRLLSDRFSAERPKGSFSTLEIQRTEQGDSAMYLCASSSTTGEAKNIQYFGAGTRLSVL.

This clonotype has just a few counts. The V call is TRBV20-1, the J call TRBJ2-7; 7 nucleotides match TRBD2. This CDR3 contains 17 residues. Looked up from germline, CDR1 is DFQATT and CDR2 is SNEGSKA (reference sequence). V lost 0 bases and J lost 2; bases outside the gene matches: 13. The CDR3 sequence: CSARDYNRGSSPYEQYF. In DNA form, the CDR3 reads TGCAGTGCTAGAGATTATAATCGCGGGAGCAGTCCCTACGAGCAGTACTTC.

This clonotype was seen a few times. The chain couples TRBV27 to TRBJ1-1, with D uncertain. This CDR3 contains 13 residues. Germline V gives CDR1 MNHEY, CDR2 SMNVEV (reference sequence). The ends were cut back, 4 bases at V and 1 base at J, with 7 bases in the middle. The CDR3 here is CASSSPANTEAFF. The CDR3 DNA follows: TGTGCCAGCAGTTCTCCGGCGAACACTGAAGCTTTCTTT.

The gene calls are TRBV19 and TRBJ2-2; weak D call: TRBD2 (5 bases). CDR1 is LNHDA and CDR2 is SQIVND in the germline V gene (reference sequence). V lost 7 bases and J 5 bases, leaving 8 bases between the germline ends. There are 12 residues in the CDR3. The CDR3 spells CASMGATGELFF. The CDR3 region has the DNA TGTGCCAGTATGGGAGCGACCGGGGAGCTGTTTTTT.

The chain links TRBV5-1 to TRBJ2-1; TRBD2 is a possible D gene (6 bases). Trimming removed 0 bases at V and 8 bases at J, with 9 bases between. CDR1 and CDR2 (germline): SGHRS, YFSETQ. The CDR3 sequence is 13 residues long. CDR3 coding DNA: TGCGCCAGCAGCTTGGTAGCGGCGGATGAGCAGTTCTTC. It yields the protein CASSLVAADEQFF.